Below, one T cell receptor (beta chain) is given with its context. Its antigen is unknown. Other DNA sequences in the sample encode the same CDR3. Clones were read by immunoSEQ multiplex PCR, and TCRdb kept only the in-frame ones, dropping some. The sample lists 2 million to 2.5 million clones; 90% to 97% were seen once. This entry is derived from a study of shared clonotypes between healthy human individuals. CD4+ cell separation produced CD45RA+ naive and CD45RA-negative memory subsets. Points from the study as a whole: Few donors restricted represented genetic and exposure-history diversity. Between a few donors, naive CD4 clonotypes were shared at a level of about 5%. Unshared clonotypes carried lower generation probabilities than those common to all four donors.

The CDR3 is 12 residues long. The V gene lost 6 bases and the J gene lost 3 bases, with 8 bases spanning the gap. The germline gives CDR1 MNHEY, CDR2 SVGAGI. Sequenced sample: naive CD4+ T cells sorted from blood. As to subset: CD45RA+ positively selected. This TCR derives from a man younger than 30 in good health. This sequence joins TRBV6-5 and TRBJ1-1; D perhaps matches TRBD1 (5 bases). The CDR3 DNA follows: TGTGCCAGCAGAAGGGGCGACACTGAAGCTTTCTTT. It translates to CASRRGDTEAFF.